This TCR beta chain originates from a study of blood T cell repertoires in COVID-19. Study overall: Researchers got acute and convalescent COVID-19 samples from the United States, Italy and Spain. In each case, the material was cDNA or gDNA derived from T cells, B-cell-depleted T cells, or PBMCs.

Original methodology: Counts of nucleated cells, estimated from reference gene primer amplification, were obtained. Method: immunoSEQ multiplex PCR; TCRdb's copy keeps in-frame clones and lacks some. V and J calls plus clone size are reproduced from that table; the DNA served to infer D and trimming. This sample has roughly 30,000 clones, with about two thirds found just once. The J segment lost 8 bases and the V segment lost 0 bases, leaving 4 bases of the junction unmatched. This CDR3 is built from 15 residues. Germline V CDR1 and CDR2: SGHRS, YFSETQ. The chain links TRBV5-1 to TRBJ1-4; 10 nucleotides match TRBD1. The source material was peripheral blood. This receptor was taken from a boy under 10 years old with active or convalescent COVID-19. The CDR3 loop reads CASSLAGTGAEKLFF. CDR3 nucleotides: TGCGCCAGCAGCTTGGCCGGGACAGGGGCGGAAAAACTGTTTTTT. The variable domain in full, completed from reference TRBV5-1 and TRBJ1-4, reads KAGVTQTPRYLIKTRGQQVTLSCSPISGHRSVSWYQQTPGQGLQFLFEYFSETQRNKGNFPGRFSGRQFSNSRSEMNVSTLELGDSALYLCASSLAGTGAEKLFFGSGTQLSVL.